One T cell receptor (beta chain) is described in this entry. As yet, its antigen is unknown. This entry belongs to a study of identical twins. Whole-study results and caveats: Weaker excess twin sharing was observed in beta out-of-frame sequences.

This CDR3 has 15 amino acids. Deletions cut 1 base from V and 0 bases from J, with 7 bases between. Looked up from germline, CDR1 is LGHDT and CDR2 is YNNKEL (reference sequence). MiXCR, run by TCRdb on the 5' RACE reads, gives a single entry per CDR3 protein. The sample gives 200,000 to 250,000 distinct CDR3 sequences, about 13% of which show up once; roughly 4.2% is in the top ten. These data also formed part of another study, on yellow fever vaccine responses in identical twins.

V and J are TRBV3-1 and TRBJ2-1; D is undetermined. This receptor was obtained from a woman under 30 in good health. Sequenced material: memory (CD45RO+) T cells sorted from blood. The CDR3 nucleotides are TGTGCCAGCAGCCAAGTAGCTAGCTCCTACAATGAGCAGTTCTTC. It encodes CASSQVASSYNEQFF.